The clone carrying this T cell receptor beta chain has more than one count but fewer than ten. No antigen is known for it. The sample originates from a study of identical twins. Study conclusions and caveats: Weaker excess twin sharing was observed in beta out-of-frame sequences.

V lost 3 bases and J 2 bases, leaving 12 bases between the germline ends. This CDR3 has 15 residues. CDR1 is SGHAT and CDR2 is FQNNGV in the germline V gene. In TCRdb, the 5' RACE reads were re-called with MiXCR into one record per CDR3 protein. The data contain just under 650,000 distinct CDR3 sequences, under 8.5% of them singletons. This sample also appeared in a second study, on yellow fever vaccine responses in identical twins. According to that study: Among the twins, the vaccine T cell response reportedly seemed partly convergent and partly personalized.

This clonotype was obtained from a woman aged 18 to 35 in good health. Specimen: PBMCs. The chain is built from TRBV11-2 and TRBJ2-3; D may be TRBD1 (6 bases). CDR3 residues: CASSFGRGYTDTQYF. The CDR3 nucleotides are TGTGCCAGCAGCTTTGGCAGGGGATACACAGATACGCAGTATTTT.